This T cell receptor beta chain stems from a study of cytomegalovirus exposure and HLA in healthy donors (TCRdb year 2017). Study-wide context: An earlier analysis of approximately 600 of the donors reported 250 to 300 Gb of sequence data and 117 million unique TCR beta sequences from roughly 200 million T cells. Alongside the repertoire data, information on donor age, sex, ethnicity and CMV serostatus was compiled. Among the 398 genotyped donors, around 81% belonged to the genetic ancestry cluster associated with self-reported Caucasian donors. The study aimed to test whether cataloging public T cell receptors could reveal signatures of past pathogen exposure. Using immunosequencing, the study profiled T cell repertoires from 666 subjects and related those repertoires to cytomegalovirus serostatus. To study patterns of TCR occurrence, a later analysis re-analyzed previously published TCR beta repertoires from under 750 donors and added high-resolution HLA genotyping. In a later genetic analysis, genome-wide SNP genotypes for about three fifths of the roughly 670 donors were used, and that subset was treated as a discovery cohort. Class I and class II HLA loci were covered by the typing at four-digit resolution. To decide whether each TCR beta V gene segment behaved as functional or pseudogenic, an earlier analysis of some 600 of the donors relied on high-throughput TCR beta sequencing. Among roughly 400 genotyped donors of the cohort, an average of around 250,000 unique TCR beta nucleotide sequences was sequenced per donor, of which approximately 19% were non-productive. To predict cytomegalovirus infection status, the study brought together high-throughput TCR immunosequencing, statistical association of individual TCRs with disease status, and machine learning. A separate validation cohort of roughly 130 different subjects was used in addition to the roughly 720-subject first cohort. Roughly 300 gigabases of sequencing data and approximately 85 million unique TCR sequences were included in an early release covering about 600 HLA-typed donors. The number of typed donors differed by locus: about 620-640 for A, B, C, DRB1 and DQB1; some 500 for DQA1; over 600 for DPA1; and 450 to 480 for DPB1. About five DR-DQ haplotypes were treated as single units for association and clustering because of strong linkage in the cohort. All discovery cohort repertoires had been generated using a single sequencing platform. The later analysis used no new phenotypic data to find candidate immune exposures, relying instead on TCR beta sequences and their occurrence across donors. Broad study findings and their caveats: Compared with the approximately 670-donor mean, donors in an Asian-associated ancestry cluster had fewer N-insertions in productive TCRs, according to a later genetic analysis. A cluster of highly shared sequence variants was judged likely to be a technical artifact of the sequencing pipeline. In this cohort, only TCR beta chains were sequenced, and detectable features were limited by the absence of alpha or paired-chain data. An earlier analysis of approximately 590 of the donors showed that most TCR beta V segments appeared in productive rearrangements either about 87% or about 30% of the time, which broadly matched IMGT annotations. In a later analysis, HLA-associated TCR beta chains showed more clonal expansion and lower generation probabilities than non-associated chains that were equally common. V-gene and J-gene trimming of TCR beta chains was associated with a missense DCLRE1C variant in a later genetic analysis, and the association was replicated in an independent cohort. According to a later analysis, most CMV-associated TCR beta chains appeared to be HLA-restricted, and the HLA associations seemed to be driven largely by CMV exposure. A further reported finding was that TCR beta sequences accurately predicted the HLA-A and HLA-B alleles for most subjects in the first cohort. Because counts were too low, seventeen rarely observed V segments, including chromosome 9 orphons, were left out of the earlier analysis of a few hundred of the donors. While some public TCRs were present in many individuals, most TCR sequences turned up only very rarely across donors. According to a later analysis, TCR association rates differed among HLA loci, with DRB1 alleles showing the most associated TCRs and HLA-C alleles showing the fewest. Because HLA typing was missing for some donors at each locus, association tests included only the typed subset. In vitro tests confirmed that three of the cytomegalovirus-associated TCR beta chains recognize cytomegalovirus antigens. The 87-base-pair reads could not distinguish some IMGT-functional V segments, including TRBV6-2 and TRBV6-3, so those segments were excluded. CMV serostatus was the only immune exposure information available for the cohort. Several of the top co-occurrence clusters appeared to be linked to parvovirus B19, influenza, CMV and Epstein-Barr virus, according to a later analysis. In a later analysis, some 17,000 TCR beta sequences were associated with specific HLA alleles at a false discovery rate of 0.05. Presence/absence analyses assumed roughly uniform sequencing depth across donors, an assumption that may not hold. It was suggested by the authors that the approach could potentially be generalized to other disease states and immunological phenotypes. Assigning TCR associations to individual alleles was difficult when HLA alleles, especially DR and DQ, strongly co-occurred. The classifier was reported to diagnose cytomegalovirus status with high specificity and sensitivity in both the original and validation cohorts. The study listed around 160 TCR beta chains as associated with cytomegalovirus. Linkage disequilibrium might explain the correlated functional status among segregating V segments, but an unknown experimental factor could not be ruled out.

The cohort was made up of several hundred healthy bone marrow donors. At the time of sampling, every cohort member was nominally healthy, though immune exposures that went unrecorded were likely present. The donor was CMV seropositive and belonged to the group of more than 250 seropositive cohort members. A peripheral blood sample was provided by each donor, and peripheral blood mononuclear cells were used for TCR beta sequencing. Genomic DNA was extracted from the blood cell samples with the Qiagen DNeasy Blood Extraction Kit. The method behind the library was the immunoSEQ multiplex PCR assay. The multiplex PCR relied on a mix of 60 forward primers for TCR Vbeta segments and 13 reverse primers for TCR Jbeta segments. Amplification of the CDR3 region of rearranged TCR beta genes was performed with a multiplex PCR assay on genomic DNA. The Illumina HiSeq System was used to sequence the amplified TCR beta libraries as 87-base-pair reads. The study's processing was this. Across the 666 repertoires, a later analysis counted roughly 77 million unique TCR beta chains, about 10 million of which were shared by at least two donors. Raw reads were error-corrected and collapsed into unique sequences with a nearest-neighbor algorithm that merged closely related sequences to remove PCR and sequencing errors. Alignment of CDR3 sequences to IMGT reference sequences was used to assign V, D and J gene segments. For a sequence to be retained, a match of at least six nucleotides to both a V gene segment and a J gene segment was required. Rearrangements were classified as productive when the CDR3 lacked stop codons and remained in frame with V and J, and all other rearrangements were classified as non-productive. Following IMGT convention, CDR3 was defined as the stretch from the second conserved V-encoded cysteine to the conserved J-encoded phenylalanine. In an earlier analysis of 587 of the donors, sequences lacking an unambiguous match to a single V gene segment were excluded. In an earlier analysis of approximately 560 of the donors, a V segment was called functional when productive rearrangements were above 56.7%, and segregating when the standard deviation between donors exceeded 5%. A statistical classification framework was developed to diagnose cytomegalovirus status using the catalog of TCR beta chain sequences. In a later analysis, V and J genes were assigned by comparing TCR nucleotide sequences against IMGT/GENE-DB human TR gene sequences. In a later analysis, CDR3 sequences and most-parsimonious VDJ recombination scenarios were assigned using the TCRdist pipeline. In a later analysis, every TCR beta chain was defined by the combination of its CDR3 amino acid sequence and its V-gene family, and reads without a unique V-gene family were dropped. To address suspected cross-contamination and a sequencing artifact, a later analysis removed 550 to 750 highly shared, low-generation-probability nucleotide sequences. For each public chain, a later analysis derived a clonal expansion index from normalized ranks of inferred template counts within each repertoire. In a later analysis, generation probabilities were computed using a VDJ recombination model fitted to out-of-frame rearrangements, and the results were checked against IGoR. Hypergeometric tests were used in a later analysis to score TCR-TCR, TCR-HLA and TCR-CMV co-occurrence, with a repertoire-size bias correction applied to the TCR pairs. A later analysis estimated false discovery rates by permuting HLA or CMV assignments 20 times. In a later analysis, co-occurring TCRs were grouped with DBSCAN, and TCRdist sequence similarity was added when clustering was performed within HLA-allele-positive subsets. Repertoires with fewer than 30,000 or more than 120,000 public chains, plus five repertoires with anomalous nucleotide sharing, were excluded from co-occurrence clustering. Here the immuneACCESS table is served through TCRdb, limited to in-frame sequences with V and J called. Missing clones are a known gap in these copies; in checked studies unresolved V genes cover under half, and the rest lacks a known reason. That table is the source of V, J and clone size, and D and trimming were worked out from the DNA. The sample includes over 150,000 clones, with about four fifths observed a single time. Clones ranked in the top ten supply approximately 1.4% of the sample.

From V the trimming removes 6 bases and from J it removes 2 bases, while the gene matches leave 4 bases of the junction unaccounted for. CDR1 is given as SQVTM and CDR2 as ANQGSEA, both from the germline V gene. Taken from cysteine to phenylalanine, the CDR3 has 13 residues. The read is trimmed to its CDR3 DNA, 39 bases read in frame from base 1. Notes on this clone: What antigen it recognizes has not been identified. No much larger clonotype is one base removed from it; base qualities were not supplied.

The clonotype was recovered from a girl between 10 and 17 years old in good health and CMV-seropositive. Rearrangement joined TRBV29-1 to TRBJ2-3; TRBD2 aligns with 8 central bases. The sample taken for sequencing was PBMCs. DNA sequence: TGCAGCGTCAAGCGGGGGACCACAGATACGCAGTATTTT. This encodes CSVKRGTTDTQYF.